The clone carrying this T cell receptor beta chain occurred a few times. The antigen is not known. This sample is drawn from a study of beta chain features in type 1 diabetes. Study-wide background: Across every sample, around 98 million sorted cells were examined in total.

Trimming shortened V by 4 bases and J by 4 bases, and 9 bases separated the two germline ends. In germline, CDR1 is SEHNR, CDR2 FQNEAQ (reference sequence). The CDR3 extends over 13 amino acids. Findings and limits, study-wide: Significant though moderate, a shortening of TCRB CDR3s appeared in all four CD4+ subsets of Type 1 diabetes patients. Relative to healthy donors, patients appeared to have naive, central memory and Treg TCRB repertoires that were more similar.

Donors contributed one heparinised blood draw apiece, averaging about 116 mL. TCRB transcripts that were expressed got sequenced, as all of the isolated RNA had been reverse transcribed. Libraries were prepared by immunoSEQ multiplex PCR; TCRdb keeps only in-frame clonotypes and omits some of them. The sample lists under 550,000 clones; over 9.5% were seen once. The clonotype originates from a woman under 30 in good health. This chain connects TRBV7-9 to TRBJ2-3; tentatively, D is TRBD2 (6 bases). Sequenced input: naive CD4+ T cells from blood. For the CDR3, the DNA is TGTGCCAGCAGCTCCCGACTAGCAGATACGCAGTATTTT. The encoded protein is CASSSRLADTQYF.